This T cell receptor (beta chain) was sequenced for a study of blood T cell repertoires in COVID-19. In regard to this clone: Additional DNA sequences in this sample encode the identical CDR3.

V lost 3 bases and J lost 0; bases outside the gene matches: 1. CDR3 length: 14 amino acids. CDR1 is KGHSH and CDR2 is LQKENI in the germline V gene. Sequenced by immunoSEQ multiplex PCR; TCRdb stores in-frame clones only, minus some. The sample lists some 380,000 clones; approximately 91% were seen once. The source material was PBMCs or T cells enriched from blood (not recorded which). The rearrangement joins TRBV18 to TRBJ1-2; 7 bases agree with TRBD1. The origin of this receptor is a woman in her thirties or forties with acute COVID-19. The CDR3 here is CASSPDRTNYGYTF. CDR3 in DNA: TGTGCCAGCTCACCGGACAGGACTAACTATGGCTACACCTTC.